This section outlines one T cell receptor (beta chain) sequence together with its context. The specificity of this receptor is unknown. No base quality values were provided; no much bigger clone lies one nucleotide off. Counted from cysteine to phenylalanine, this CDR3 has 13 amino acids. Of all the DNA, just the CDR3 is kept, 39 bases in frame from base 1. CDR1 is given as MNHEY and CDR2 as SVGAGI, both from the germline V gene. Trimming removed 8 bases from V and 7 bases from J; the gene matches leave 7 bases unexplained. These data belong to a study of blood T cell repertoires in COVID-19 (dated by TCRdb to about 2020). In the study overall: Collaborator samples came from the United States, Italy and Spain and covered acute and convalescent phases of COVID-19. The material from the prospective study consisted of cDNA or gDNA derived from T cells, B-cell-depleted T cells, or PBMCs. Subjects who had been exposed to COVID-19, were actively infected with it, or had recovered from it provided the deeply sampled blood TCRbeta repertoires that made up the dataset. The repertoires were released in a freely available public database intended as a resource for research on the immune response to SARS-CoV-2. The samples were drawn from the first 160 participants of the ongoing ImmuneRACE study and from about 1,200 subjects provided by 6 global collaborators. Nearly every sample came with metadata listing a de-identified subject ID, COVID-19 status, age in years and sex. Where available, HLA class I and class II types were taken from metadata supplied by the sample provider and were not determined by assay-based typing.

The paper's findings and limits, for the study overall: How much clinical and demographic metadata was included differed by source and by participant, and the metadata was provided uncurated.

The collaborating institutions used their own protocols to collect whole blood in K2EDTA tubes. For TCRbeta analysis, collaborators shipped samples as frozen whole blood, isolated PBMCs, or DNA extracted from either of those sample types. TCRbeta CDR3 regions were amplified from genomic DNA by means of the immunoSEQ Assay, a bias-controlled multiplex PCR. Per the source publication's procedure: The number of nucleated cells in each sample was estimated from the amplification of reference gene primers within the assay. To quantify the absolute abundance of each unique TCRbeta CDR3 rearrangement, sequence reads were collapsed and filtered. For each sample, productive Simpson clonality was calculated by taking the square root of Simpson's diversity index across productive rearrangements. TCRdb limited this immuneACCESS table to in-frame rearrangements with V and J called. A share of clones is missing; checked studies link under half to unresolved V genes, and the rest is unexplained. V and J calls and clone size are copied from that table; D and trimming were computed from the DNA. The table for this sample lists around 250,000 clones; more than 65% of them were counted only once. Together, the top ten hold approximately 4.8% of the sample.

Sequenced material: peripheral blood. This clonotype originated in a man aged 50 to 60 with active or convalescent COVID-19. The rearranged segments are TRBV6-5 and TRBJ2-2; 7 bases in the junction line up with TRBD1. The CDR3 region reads CASLDRVVGELFF. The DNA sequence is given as TGTGCCAGCCTAGACAGGGTTGTCGGGGAGCTGTTTTTT.